This entry lists 14 T cell receptor beta chains sequenced from one sample in a study of blood T cells in healthy people across ages (dated by TCRdb to between 2015 and 2017). Library prep was done by 5' RACE. The run used an Illumina HiSeq 2500. A second roughly 7 to 12 cycle PCR used a sample-barcoded 5' primer and a J-beta primer mix. TCRdb reprocessed the public reads (quality trimming at Q25 with fastp, clone calling with MiXCR) and kept in-frame beta chains. Entries that share a CDR3 protein sequence are merged under the most common genes and DNA. The sample data list roughly 700,000 distinct CDR3 sequences, and around 49% of these were observed just once. Clones ranked in the top ten supply 30% to 40% of the sample. The sample was blood. The source is a woman between 55 and 75 years old in good health.

In DNA, the CDR3 is TGCAGTGCAAGAACAGGATCGGCCGGCTATGGCTACACCTTC. This sequence encodes CSARTGSAGYGYTF. This sequence joins TRBV20-1 and TRBJ1-2, with D perhaps TRBD1 (5 bases). Germline CDR1 and CDR2: DFQATT and SNEGSKA (reference sequence). Trimming took off 6 bases at V and 4 bases at J, with 18 bases between the two ends. This CDR3 is built from 14 residues.

Details on this clonotype: Compared with germline, one end of the junction differs, possibly owing to a read error. The chain is built from TRBV29-1 and TRBJ1-1; D perhaps matches TRBD1 (5 bases). Germline loops: CDR1 SQVTM, CDR2 ANQGSEA. The CDR3 is 11 residues long. In DNA form, the CDR3 reads TGCAGCGCTAGGGGCGGTGGTGAAGTTTTCTTT. Its translation: CSARGGGEVFF.

Concerning this clonotype itself: Sequence at one end of the junction differs from germline and may be a read error. The chain recombines TRBV6-2 or TRBV6-3 with TRBJ1-2, with a tentative D call TRBD1 (6 bases). This CDR3 is built from 18 residues. The germline CDR1 and CDR2 sequences are MNHEY and SVGEGT. CDR3 nucleotides: TGTGTCAGCATTGCCTCCTCCTTCCGGACAGCCTCCTGCTATGGCTACACCTTC. Its protein is CVSIASSFRTASCYGYTF.

The gene calls are TRBV27 and TRBJ2-5, with a tentative D call TRBD1 (6 bases). V shed 7 bases and J shed 4 bases, with 10 bases lying between them. The CDR3 spans 12 residues. The germline V gene encodes CDR1 MNHEY and CDR2 SMNVEV (reference sequence). The CDR3 here is CASTSRGETQYF. Here the CDR3 DNA reads TGTGCCAGCACCTCCAGGGGAGAGACCCAGTACTTC.

The chain employs TRBV6-6 and TRBJ2-3; the D is unclear. V was trimmed by 6 bases and J by 9 bases, leaving 13 bases between them. Germline V lookup: CDR1 MNHNY, CDR2 SVGAGI (reference sequence). CDR3 length: 12 residues. The CDR3 nucleotides are TGTGCCAGCAGCCAATTAGTCGGGACGCAGTATTTT. Translated: CASSQLVGTQYF.

This clonotype came up many times. The rearrangement links TRBV5-1 to TRBJ2-5, with D possibly TRBD2 on 6 matching bases. Trimming stripped 4 bases from V and 1 base from J, with 11 bases between. Germline assignment: CDR1 SGHRS and CDR2 YFSETQ. This CDR3 has 14 amino acids. The CDR3 loop is CASSVDGSQETQYF. The DNA for the CDR3 is TGCGCCAGCAGCGTGGACGGGAGCCAAGAGACCCAGTACTTC. Full variable domain (rest looked up from reference TRBV5-1 and TRBJ2-5): KAGVTQTPRYLIKTRGQQVTLSCSPISGHRSVSWYQQTPGQGLQFLFEYFSETQRNKGNFPGRFSGRQFSNSRSEMNVSTLELGDSALYLCASSVDGSQETQYFGPGTRLLVL.

The chain links TRBV7-2 to TRBJ2-6; a weak D match, TRBD1 (5 bases). Germline assignment: CDR1 SGHTA and CDR2 FQGNSA. V lost 3 bases to trimming and J lost 0 bases, with 12 bases between them. This CDR3 comprises 17 residues. The CDR3 nucleotides are TGTGCCAGCAGCTTCGACAGAAGGGTCTCTGGGGCCAACGTCCTGACTTTC. The encoded protein is CASSFDRRVSGANVLTF.

The chain carries TRBV3-1 and TRBJ2-7, with 9 nucleotides matching TRBD1. Judging by the DNA end, TRBJ2-5 fits better; the J call may be wrong. Germline loops: CDR1 LGHDT, CDR2 YNNKEL (reference sequence). The CDR3 covers 15 residues. Written as DNA, the CDR3 is TGTGCCAGCAGCCGAACCGGGACAGGGTCCGAGACCCAGTACTTC. Residues: CASSRTGTGSETQYF.

CDR3 DNA sequence: TGTGCCAGCAGTTACTCACGGGCCATCGCAGATACGCAGTATTTT. It is translated as CASSYSRAIADTQYF. V and J are TRBV6-2 or TRBV6-3 and TRBJ2-3, with D unresolved. This CDR3 is 15 amino acids long. Germline-derived CDR1 and CDR2 are MNHEY and SVGEGT. The ends were cut back, 0 bases at V and 4 bases at J, with 11 bases in the middle.

The genes are TRBV5-1 and TRBJ1-2; 8 positions match TRBD1. The CDR3 length is 14 residues. V lost 4 bases, J lost 8 bases, and 10 bases stayed unmatched. The germline V gene encodes CDR1 SGHRS and CDR2 YFSETQ. The CDR3 coding sequence is TGCGCCAGCAGCGTGGGACAGGTCTATGGAGGCTACACCTTC. It specifies CASSVGQVYGGYTF.

This clonotype was counted at least ten times. The chain carries TRBV24-1 and TRBJ2-7; 8 bases match TRBD2. Per the germline V gene, CDR1 is KGHDR and CDR2 is SFDVKD. Losses at the gene ends were 8 bases for V and 3 bases for J; bases not matched to a gene: 8. The CDR3 is made up of 14 amino acids. The CDR3 DNA sequence: TGTGCCACCACTTCGACTAGCGACTACTACGAGCAGTACTTC. Translation gives CATTSTSDYYEQYF.

The V call is TRBV29-1, the J call TRBJ1-1; 10 bases agree with TRBD1. The junction had 7 bases not matched to a gene; V was cut back by 6 bases and J by 3 bases. CDR3 length equals 14 residues. Germline loops: CDR1 SQVTM, CDR2 ANQGSEA. The CDR3 loop reads CSVLGQGIDTEAFF. CDR3 nucleotides: TGCAGCGTCTTGGGACAGGGGATTGACACTGAAGCTTTCTTT. Full variable domain (outside the CDR3, taken from reference TRBV29-1 and TRBJ1-1): SAVISQKPSRDICQRGTSLTIQCQVDSQVTMMFWYRQQPGQSLTLIATANQGSEATYESGFVIDKFPISRPNLTFSTLTVSNMSPEDSSIYLCSVLGQGIDTEAFFGQGTRLTVV.

This clonotype turned up a few times. This chain uses TRBV9 with TRBJ2-1; 7 bases line up with TRBD2. V dropped 0 bases and J dropped 8; count of bases not matched to a gene: 5. CDR1 and CDR2 from the germline V gene are SGDLS and YYNGEE. CDR3 size: 14 residues. Here the CDR3 reads CASSVGGGTYEQFF. CDR3 DNA sequence: TGTGCCAGCAGCGTAGGGGGGGGTACGTATGAGCAGTTCTTC.

This clonotype was counted a few times. The CDR3 DNA reads as TGTGCCAGCAGTCCCGGGCCCCAAAACTATGGCTACACCTTC. It encodes CASSPGPQNYGYTF. V usage is TRBV6-6 and J usage is TRBJ1-2; D unclear. The germline gives CDR1 MNHNY, CDR2 SVGAGI (reference sequence). The CDR3 is 14 residues long. V lost 5 bases, J lost 2 bases, and 12 bases lay in between.